This TCR beta chain was captured by sequencing in a study of identical twins. General study findings and limits: Abundant cord blood beta clonotypes carried fewer insertions; memory repertoires showed none. Conclusions came from cross-sectional statistical analysis, not from following the same donors. Among monozygotic twins, out-of-frame TCR alpha sharing exceeded what models predicted.

CDR1 is SGHRS and CDR2 is YFSETQ in the germline V gene. This CDR3 has 15 residues. The V gene lost 4 bases and the J gene lost 2 bases, with 12 bases spanning the gap. TCRdb fed the 5' RACE reads into MiXCR, producing one record per CDR3 protein. The data contain 420,000 or so distinct CDR3 sequences, about 18% of them singletons. With regard to this clonotype: Antigen specificity is unknown.

This TCR derives from a man aged 50-60 years in good health. Sequenced material: naive T cells sorted from blood. This chain uses TRBV5-1 with TRBJ2-2; D call uncertain. CDR3 protein: CASSIPGPNTGELFF. The CDR3 DNA reads as TGCGCCAGCAGCATACCGGGTCCTAACACCGGGGAGCTGTTTTTT. Full variable domain (rest looked up from reference TRBV5-1 and TRBJ2-2): KAGVTQTPRYLIKTRGQQVTLSCSPISGHRSVSWYQQTPGQGLQFLFEYFSETQRNKGNFPGRFSGRQFSNSRSEMNVSTLELGDSALYLCASSIPGPNTGELFFGEGSRLTVL.